The rows below give T cell receptor beta chains drawn from one sample of a study of blood T cell repertoires in COVID-19. Clones were read by immunoSEQ multiplex PCR, and TCRdb kept only the in-frame ones, dropping some. Of under 450,000 clones listed, approximately 80% were seen once; the top ten hold more than 1%. Sequenced sample: peripheral blood. Every receptor here comes from a human donor with acute or convalescent COVID-19. The donor label of this sample is uncertain. CDR3s include the opening cysteine and the closing phenylalanine or tryptophan. The D gene is left open where the match is weak. Where a row states a size, it is once, few, many or the class of an expanded clone; other rows omit it.

j_call v_call d_call clone_size cdr3_aa cdr3_nt
TRBJ2-5 TRBV18 . . CASSPRGETQYF TGTGCCAGCTCACCTCGAGGTGAGACCCAGTACTTC
TRBJ1-2 TRBV5-6 TRBD1 . CASSATGARHFFYGYTF TGTGCCAGCAGCGCGACAGGGGCACGACATTTTTTCTATGGCTACACCTTC
TRBJ2-3 TRBV20-1 . few CSATSTDTQYF TGCAGTGCTACAAGCACAGATACGCAGTATTTT
TRBJ1-6 TRBV7-9 . . CASSLVDRPDSDSPLHF TGTGCCAGCAGCTTAGTTGACAGGCCAGACTCGGATTCACCCCTCCACTTT
TRBJ1-5 TRBV3-1/TRBV3-2 TRBD1 . CASSQPGQGSCSNQPQHF TGTGCCAGCAGCCAGCCGGGACAGGGATCATGTAGCAATCAGCCCCAGCATTTT
TRBJ1-2 TRBV7-2 TRBD1 . CASSPDRVGISYGYTF TGTGCCAGCAGCCCGGACAGGGTTGGGATTAGCTATGGCTACACCTTC
TRBJ1-3 TRBV19 . . CASSRGLSISGNTIYF TGTGCCAGTAGTCGCGGACTGTCCATCTCTGGAAACACCATATATTTT
TRBJ1-4 TRBV5-4 TRBD1 . CASSLAGTDEKLFF TGTGCCAGCAGCTTGGCCGGGACAGATGAAAAACTGTTTTTT
TRBJ1-1 TRBV28 TRBD1 once CACRGRVNTEAFF TGTGCCTGCAGGGGGCGCGTGAACACTGAAGCTTTCTTT
TRBJ2-5 TRBV6-2/TRBV6-3 TRBD2 . CASSLGGSWEETQYF TGTGCCAGCAGTCTCGGGGGGTCGTGGGAAGAGACCCAGTACTTC
TRBJ1-2 TRBV5-1 . . CASSLNFRSNYGYTF TGCGCCAGCAGCTTGAATTTTCGTTCTAACTATGGCTACACCTTC
TRBJ2-1 TRBV2 TRBD2 . CASSGGSGGPNEQFF TGTGCCAGCAGTGGGGGGAGCGGGGGCCCTAATGAGCAGTTCTTC
TRBJ2-7 TRBV4-1 TRBD1 . CASSQGLGTGYNEQYF TGCGCCAGCAGCCAAGGATTAGGGACAGGGTATAACGAGCAGTACTTC
TRBJ1-5 TRBV5-1 TRBD1 . CASSLTGATRQPQHF TGCGCCAGCAGCTTGACAGGGGCTACACGGCAGCCCCAGCATTTT
TRBJ1-6 TRBV30 . few CASDSNSPLHF TGTGCCAGCGACAGTAATTCACCCCTCCACTTT
TRBJ2-7 TRBV14 TRBD2 few CASSQLTSRNYEQYF TGTGCCAGCAGCCAGTTGACTAGCCGTAACTACGAGCAGTACTTC
TRBJ1-5 TRBV6-5 TRBD1 . CASRILTGENQPQHF TGTGCCAGCAGAATTTTGACAGGGGAGAATCAGCCCCAGCATTTT
TRBJ2-2 TRBV2 TRBD1 few CASRKDRAYNSGELFF TGTGCCAGCAGGAAAGACAGGGCTTACAATTCCGGGGAGCTGTTTTTT
TRBJ2-2 TRBV5-8 . . CASSFESGVNTGELFF TGTGCCAGCAGCTTCGAGTCGGGGGTGAACACCGGGGAGCTGTTTTTT